Reported below is one T cell receptor (beta chain). The CDR3 runs 14 residues. The germline V and J ends were trimmed by 3 bases and 4 bases, with 13 bases remaining between them. CDR1 SGHRS and CDR2 YFSETQ come from the germline V gene. The data were taken from a study of cytomegalovirus exposure and HLA in healthy donors. The study ran its PCR with 60 Vbeta and 13 Jbeta primers. The repertoire was sequenced with immunoSEQ multiplex PCR; TCRdb's copy has only in-frame clones and lacks some. The repertoire has some 110,000 clones, roughly 74% of them found once; the top ten carry around 3.9%. Specimen: PBMCs. This sequence was found in a middle-aged man in good health and CMV-seronegative. The chain employs TRBV5-1 and TRBJ1-2; possible D gene TRBD1, 6 bases. CDR3 sequence reads: CASSSSGVSYGYTF. The CDR3 DNA follows: TGCGCCAGCAGCTCATCAGGGGTTTCCTATGGCTACACCTTC.